A single T cell receptor (beta chain) is shown here with its context. CD8+CD57+ cell expansion, shown by flow cytometry, had occurred in the patients selected for sequencing. These data come from a study of CD8+CD57+ T cells in acquired aplastic anemia. In the study overall: Sorted CD4+ and CD8+ cells gave a mean 3.2 ug DNA, range 0.2 to 27.4 ug.

The CDR3 spans 13 residues. Trimming took 3 bases from V and 0 from J, leaving 6 bases between them. Germline values: CDR1 SGHVS, CDR2 FQNEAQ. Profiling of TCR beta VDJ combinations and CDR3 sequences used genomic DNA as template. TCRdb redid the calling of the reads with MiXCR, one entry per CDR3 protein. The sample lists more than 150,000 distinct CDR3 sequences, approximately 52% seen once, with around 2% in the top ten. This chain connects TRBV7-8 to TRBJ2-7; D gene ambiguous. Sequencing was performed on sorted CD4+, CD8+, or CD8+CD57+ T cells (not recorded which) from PBMCs. The receptor comes from a human donor with aplastic anemia. The CDR3 coding sequence is TGTGCCAGCAGCTTTTGGGACTCCTACGAGCAGTACTTC. Translating gives CASSFWDSYEQYF.